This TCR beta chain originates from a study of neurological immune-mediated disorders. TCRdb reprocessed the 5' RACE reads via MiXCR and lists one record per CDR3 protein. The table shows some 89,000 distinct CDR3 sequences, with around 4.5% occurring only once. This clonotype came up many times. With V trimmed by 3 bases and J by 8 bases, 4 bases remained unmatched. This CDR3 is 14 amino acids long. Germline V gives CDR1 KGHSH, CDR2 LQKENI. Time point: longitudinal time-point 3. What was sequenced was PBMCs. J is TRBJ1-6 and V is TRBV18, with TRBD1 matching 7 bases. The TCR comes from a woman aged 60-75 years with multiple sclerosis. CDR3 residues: CASSPTGMDSPLHF. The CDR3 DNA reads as TGTGCCAGCTCACCGACAGGGATGGATTCACCCCTCCACTTT.